The 18 T cell receptor beta chains below all came from one sample that was sequenced in a study of cytomegalovirus exposure and HLA in healthy donors. In the PCR, 60 Vbeta and 13 Jbeta primers were used. Only in-frame clones appear in the TCRdb table, and some are missing; sequencing was by immunoSEQ multiplex PCR. The sample has fewer than 150,000 clones, 85% to 90% seen once. Sequenced material: PBMCs. The receptor source for this set is a woman aged 25 to 39 in good health and CMV-seropositive.

This chain uses TRBV5-8 with TRBJ2-3; 10 bases align to TRBD1. V shed 4 bases, J shed 0 bases, and the junction held 5 bases outside the gene matches. The CDR3 consists of 16 residues. Germline V gene sequence: CDR1 SGHTS, CDR2 YDEGEE. The CDR3 protein is CASSRGQGTSTDTQYF. CDR3 nucleotides: TGTGCCAGCAGCCGGGGACAGGGGACTAGCACAGATACGCAGTATTTT.

Points on this clone: Germline and junction disagree at one end, which may indicate a read error. The chain is built from TRBV5-1 and TRBJ1-6, with TRBD1 matching over 10 bases. CDR1 and CDR2 from the germline V gene are SGHRS and YFSETQ. CDR3 size: 15 residues. The CDR3 region is CASGLEGQGSSPLHF. CDR3 DNA: TGCGCCAGCGGCTTAGAGGGACAGGGGTCTTCACCCCTCCACTTT.

The chain joins TRBV9 to TRBJ2-6, with D maybe TRBD1 (6 bases). This CDR3 has 15 residues. The germline V and J ends were trimmed by 1 base and 2 bases, with 7 bases remaining between them. Germline assignment: CDR1 SGDLS and CDR2 YYNGEE. CDR3 region: CASSVQGTGANVLTF. The CDR3 bases are TGTGCCAGCAGCGTACAGGGGACTGGGGCCAACGTCCTGACTTTC.

This clone was observed a few times. This CDR3 is also generated by other DNA sequences in the sample. The genes are TRBV7-2 and TRBJ2-1; D is perhaps TRBD1 (6 bases). Germline loops: CDR1 SGHTA, CDR2 FQGNSA. The V end lost 0 bases, the J end lost 2 bases, and 8 bases lay between the germline ends. This CDR3 contains 15 residues. CDR3 loop: CASSLAGATYNEQFF. CDR3 DNA: TGTGCCAGCAGCTTAGCGGGGGCCACCTACAATGAGCAGTTCTTC.

This clone was observed a single time. This sequence joins TRBV5-6 and TRBJ2-7, with a tentative D call TRBD2 (5 bases). CDR3 length: 12 amino acids. Trimming took 0 bases from V and 7 from J, leaving 8 bases between them. Germline lookup yields CDR1 SGHDT and CDR2 YYEEEE. CDR3 bases: TGTGCCAGCAGCTTGGGGACGGGAGAGCAGTACTTC. It specifies CASSLGTGEQYF.

The chain combines TRBV15 with TRBJ2-5, with TRBD2 matching 9 bases. Germline trimming cut 4 bases from V and 2 bases from J; bases unmatched to any gene: 5. The CDR3 sequence is 15 residues long. Germline CDR1 is LNHNV and CDR2 is YYDKDF (reference sequence). CDR3 sequence (DNA): TGTGCCACCAGCATTAGCGGGAGAGGTCAAGAGACCCAGTACTTC. This sequence encodes CATSISGRGQETQYF.

V is TRBV5-1 and J is TRBJ2-7; 9 bases agree with TRBD1. Germline values: CDR1 SGHRS, CDR2 YFSETQ. The CDR3 is 13 amino acids. V lost 5 bases and J lost 6; bases outside the gene matches: 6. The CDR3 bases are TGCGCCAGCAGTCGGGACAGGGAAGCCGAGCAGTACTTC. Protein: CASSRDREAEQYF.

The gene calls are TRBV5-6 and TRBJ2-5, with 12 bases that match TRBD1. With V trimmed by 6 bases and J by 5 bases, 14 bases remained unmatched. CDR3 length equals 17 residues. Germline V gives CDR1 SGHDT, CDR2 YYEEEE. Here the CDR3 reads CASKTILRDRGRETQYF. The CDR3 DNA follows: TGTGCCAGCAAAACCATCCTCCGGGACAGGGGGCGTGAGACCCAGTACTTC.

This clone was found once. J is TRBJ2-7 and V is TRBV19; D possibly corresponds to TRBD1 (5 bases). V was shortened by 6 bases and J by 4 bases, with 13 bases between the two germline ends. The CDR3 contains 13 residues. Germline values: CDR1 LNHDA, CDR2 SQIVND (reference sequence). The CDR3 bases are TGTGCCAGTAGCCTCCTTGACAGTTACGAGCAGTACTTC. This gives the protein CASSLLDSYEQYF.

The CDR3 loop is CASNPGDTEAFF. DNA of the CDR3: TGTGCCAGCAATCCCGGGGACACTGAAGCTTTCTTT. The gene calls are TRBV2 and TRBJ1-1; D unclear. The germline CDR1 and CDR2 sequences are SNHLY and FYNNEI. Trimming left V 7 bases short and J 3 bases short, with 9 bases between. CDR3 length: 12 amino acids.

The chain carries TRBV7-3 and TRBJ2-1, with 11 bases identical to TRBD2. CDR3 length equals 16 residues. Looked up from germline, CDR1 is SGHTA and CDR2 is FQGTGA. With 4 bases clipped from V and 4 bases from J, the junction kept 6 bases outside the gene matches. Here the CDR3 reads CASSSAGTSGYNEQFF. The CDR3, as DNA: TGTGCCAGCAGCTCCGCCGGGACTAGCGGTTACAATGAGCAGTTCTTC.

The chain joins TRBV7-3 to TRBJ1-5, with 7 bases fitting TRBD1. CDR3 length equals 16 residues. The J segment lost 4 bases and the V segment lost 4 bases, leaving 10 bases of the junction unmatched. Germline V gives CDR1 SGHTA, CDR2 FQGTGA. The CDR3 DNA reads TGTGCCAGCAGCTCCGAGGGACAGCTAGAAAATCAGCCCCAGCATTTT. It translates to CASSSEGQLENQPQHF.

The chain couples TRBV10-3 to TRBJ1-4; 8 positions agree with TRBD1. The trim removed 6 bases at V and 8 bases at J, leaving 8 bases unmatched. Germline CDR1 ENHRY, CDR2 SYGVKD. The CDR3 contains 14 residues. In DNA, the CDR3 is TGTGCCATCAGCCCCGGACAGGGAAAGGAAAAACTGTTTTTT. Translating it yields CAISPGQGKEKLFF.

The chain recombines TRBV5-6 with TRBJ2-5; 7 bases are shared with TRBD2. Losses at the gene ends were 4 bases for V and 4 bases for J; bases not matched to a gene: 7. Germline lookup yields CDR1 SGHDT and CDR2 YYEEEE. The CDR3 length is 14 residues. The CDR3 DNA sequence: TGTGCCAGCAGCCTACTTGGGGAGGGAGAGACCCAGTACTTC. It yields the protein CASSLLGEGETQYF.

A note on this clone: The same CDR3 arises from other DNA sequences in this sample as well. This chain connects TRBV5-1 to TRBJ2-7; 8 bases fit TRBD1. This CDR3 spans 13 amino acids. Germline trimming cut 2 bases from V and 6 bases from J; bases unmatched to any gene: 4. The germline V gene encodes CDR1 SGHRS and CDR2 YFSETQ. The CDR3 reads CASSLGQGSEQYF. The CDR3 nucleotides read TGCGCCAGCAGCTTAGGACAGGGCAGCGAGCAGTACTTC. Full variable domain (missing parts from reference TRBV5-1 and TRBJ2-7): KAGVTQTPRYLIKTRGQQVTLSCSPISGHRSVSWYQQTPGQGLQFLFEYFSETQRNKGNFPGRFSGRQFSNSRSEMNVSTLELGDSALYLCASSLGQGSEQYFGPGTRLTVT.

As concerns this clone: Compared with germline, one end of the junction differs, possibly owing to a read error. V gene TRBV7-9 combines with J gene TRBJ2-7; a weak D match, TRBD1 (5 bases). This CDR3 is 13 amino acids long. CDR1 and CDR2 from the germline V gene are SEHNR and FQNEAQ (reference sequence). The CDR3 loop is CSSSLQATYEQYF. CDR3 bases: TGTTCCAGCAGCTTACAGGCGACCTACGAGCAGTACTTC.

The chain combines TRBV10-2 with TRBJ2-1; no definite D call. V lost 5 bases and J lost 7, with 6 bases in between. Germline lookup yields CDR1 WSHSY and CDR2 SAAADI. The CDR3 contains 11 residues. The CDR3 DNA follows: TGCGCCAGCAGTCCAGCGAATGAGCAGTTCTTC. Its translation is CASSPANEQFF.

In its sample, this clone was seen a few times. The V and J genes are TRBV7-9 and TRBJ2-5; no clear D gene. The CDR3 has 12 residues. Trimming cost V 5 bases and J 5 bases, with 9 bases left between them. The V gene's germline CDR1 is SEHNR and CDR2 FQNEAQ (reference sequence). CDR3 amino acids: CASSRIEETQYF. The CDR3 coding sequence is TGTGCCAGCAGCCGCATAGAGGAGACCCAGTACTTC.